This TCR beta chain originates from a study of blood T cells in healthy people across ages. At least 6 micrograms of total RNA were extracted per sample. The CDR3 has 14 residues. The V gene's germline CDR1 is KGHDR and CDR2 SFDVKD. V lost 4 bases, J lost 1 base, and 7 bases lay in between. On this clonotype itself: What it recognizes is unknown.

General study points: It was held that diversity estimates obtained from one million T cells represented underestimates. Unsorted PBMC input precluded a conclusive naive versus antigen-experienced comparison. More naive CD4+ cells and higher diversity marked long-lived donors relative to aged donors.

Through a sample-barcoded 5' primer and a J-beta primer mix, a second PCR was run for about 6 to 11 cycles. TCRdb independently ran MiXCR on the 5' RACE reads; one entry per CDR3 protein. The table records around 1,600,000 distinct CDR3 sequences, approximately 43% of them present only once. This chain connects TRBV24-1 to TRBJ1-5; D is unresolved. Sequencing was done on a sample of blood. The receptor was isolated from a woman aged 18 to 35 in good health. CDR3 sequence (DNA): TGTGCCACCAGTGAACGGACGAGCAATCAGCCCCAGCATTTT. As protein: CATSERTSNQPQHF.